This entry features one T cell receptor (beta chain) sequence. This specimen comes from a study of blood T cell repertoires in COVID-19. Study overall: There were acute and convalescent COVID-19 samples, and they came from the United States, Italy and Spain. The analysed material was cDNA or gDNA that came from T cells, B-cell-depleted T cells, or PBMCs.

Per the authors' pipeline: Quantification of nucleated cells was approximated via reference gene primer amplification. The protocol was immunoSEQ multiplex PCR, while the TCRdb copy is restricted to in-frame clones and leaves out a portion. V and J calls and clone size are those listed in that table; D and trimming were worked out from the DNA. The sample has approximately 50,000 clones; around nine tenths are singletons. Sequences were obtained from peripheral blood. The sequence derives from a man aged 45-65 years with acute or convalescent COVID-19.

The CDR3 region is CASSETGKGSPLHF. As DNA, the CDR3 is TGTGCCAGCAGTGAGACAGGGAAGGGTTCACCCCTCCACTTT. V usage is TRBV6-1 and J usage is TRBJ1-6; the match to TRBD1 covers 7 bases. The CDR3 contains 14 residues. The ends lost 3 bases at V and 9 bases at J; junction bases unmatched: 5. Germline V CDR1 and CDR2: MNHNS, SASEGT.